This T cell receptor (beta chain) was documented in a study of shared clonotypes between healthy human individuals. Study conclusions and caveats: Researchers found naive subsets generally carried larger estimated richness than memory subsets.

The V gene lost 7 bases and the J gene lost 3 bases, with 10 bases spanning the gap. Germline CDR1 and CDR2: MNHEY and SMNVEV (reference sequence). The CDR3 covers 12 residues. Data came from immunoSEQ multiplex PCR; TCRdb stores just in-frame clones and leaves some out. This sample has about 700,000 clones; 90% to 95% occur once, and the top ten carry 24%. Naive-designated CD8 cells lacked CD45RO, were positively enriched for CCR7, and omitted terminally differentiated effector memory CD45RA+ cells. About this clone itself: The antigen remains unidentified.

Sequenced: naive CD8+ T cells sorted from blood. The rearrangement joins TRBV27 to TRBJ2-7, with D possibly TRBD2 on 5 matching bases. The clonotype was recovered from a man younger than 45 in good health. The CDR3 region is CASTDRGYEQYF. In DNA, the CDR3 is TGTGCCAGCACCGATCGGGGCTACGAGCAGTACTTC.